Listed below are T cell receptor beta chains from one sample, sequenced in a study of cytomegalovirus exposure and HLA in healthy donors. The assay was immunoSEQ multiplex PCR, and TCRdb's table has in-frame clones only and misses some. The table lists fewer than 95,000 clones, 84% of them singletons. The specimen was PBMCs. The receptors come from a woman aged 18 to 35 in good health and CMV-seropositive. Both conserved end residues are part of each CDR3. The D gene is left open where the match is weak. Some rows mark clone size as missing; the rest say once, few, many or name a class of expanded clone.

>.|TRBD1|13|TRBJ1-6|TRBV11-2
CASSQGVNSPLHF
TGTGCCAGCAGCCAGGGGGTTAATTCACCCCTCCACTTT
>once|TRBD1|15|TRBJ2-7|TRBV30
CAWSVGQGILYEQYF
TGTGCCTGGAGTGTGGGACAGGGGATACTCTACGAGCAGTACTTC
>.|.|15|TRBJ2-7|TRBV6-1
CASSKDSGSSYEQYF
TGTGCCAGCAGTAAAGACAGTGGCTCCTCCTACGAGCAGTACTTC
>.|.|16|TRBJ1-3|TRBV4-2
CASSQAGGPSGNTIYF
TGTGCCAGCAGCCAAGCGGGGGGACCCTCTGGAAACACCATATATTTT
>.|TRBD2|17|TRBJ2-3|TRBV7-9
CASSLDLAGVPTDTQYF
TGTGCCAGCAGCTTAGACTTAGCGGGGGTTCCCACAGATACGCAGTATTTT
>.|.|14|TRBJ1-2|TRBV5-1
CASSRTVQGSGYTF
TGCGCCAGCAGCCGGACAGTTCAAGGATCTGGCTACACCTTC
>.|.|13|TRBJ1-2|TRBV30
CAGRDSGAGGYTF
TGTGCCGGCCGGGATTCAGGTGCTGGTGGCTACACCTTC
>.|.|14|TRBJ2-5|TRBV11-2
CASSLVIEQETQYF
TGTGCCAGCAGCTTAGTTATAGAGCAAGAGACCCAGTACTTC
>few|.|13|TRBJ1-4|TRBV11-2
CASTWTLSEKLFF
TGTGCCAGCACCTGGACTTTATCAGAAAAACTGTTTTTT
>.|TRBD2|16|TRBJ2-2|TRBV7-3
CASSEHGGGQTGELFF
TGTGCCAGCAGCGAGCACGGGGGGGGGCAAACCGGGGAGCTGTTTTTT
>.|.|14|TRBJ2-3|TRBV28
CASTPERTTDTQYF
TGTGCCAGCACTCCCGAGCGGACCACAGATACGCAGTATTTT
>.|.|13|TRBJ2-7|TRBV5-1
CASREASNYEQYF
TGCGCCAGCAGAGAAGCCTCGAACTACGAGCAGTACTTC
>.|.|13|TRBJ2-3|TRBV6-6
CASSASLGSTQYF
TGTGCCAGCAGTGCCAGTTTGGGGAGTACGCAGTATTTT
>.|.|14|TRBJ2-5|TRBV30
CAWRGLLFQETQYF
TGTGCCTGGAGAGGCCTACTATTCCAAGAGACCCAGTACTTC
>.|.|14|TRBJ1-1|TRBV6-5
CASSYEVLNTEAFF
TGTGCCAGCAGTTACGAGGTTCTGAACACTGAAGCTTTCTTT
>.|.|16|TRBJ1-5|TRBV5-6
CASSLMERESNQPQHF
TGTGCCAGCAGCTTGATGGAGAGGGAGAGCAATCAGCCCCAGCATTTT
>.|TRBD1|14|TRBJ1-2|TRBV6-4
CASSESRTGYGYTF
TGTGCCAGCAGTGAGTCTCGGACAGGGTATGGCTACACCTTC
>once|.|15|TRBJ2-2|TRBV9
CASNPLPANTGELFF
TGTGCCAGCAACCCACTACCCGCGAACACCGGGGAGCTGTTTTTT
>.|.|13|TRBJ1-1|TRBV7-2
CASSLGFETEAFF
TGTGCCAGCAGCTTAGGGTTTGAGACTGAAGCTTTCTTT
>.|.|14|TRBJ2-7|TRBV6-5
CASSRTPFTYEQYF
TGTGCCAGCAGCCGAACACCTTTCACCTACGAGCAGTACTTC
>.|.|15|TRBJ1-5|TRBV27
CASSLYGISNQPQHF
TGTGCCAGCAGTTTATACGGTATTAGCAATCAGCCCCAGCATTTT
>.|TRBD1|14|TRBJ2-7|TRBV4-1
CASSRDREGYEQYF
TGCGCCAGCAGCAGGGACAGGGAAGGCTACGAGCAGTACTTC
>.|.|15|TRBJ1-1|TRBV11-1
CASSLAEQGIPEAFF
TGTGCCAGCAGCTTAGCCGAACAGGGTATCCCTGAAGCTTTCTTT
>few|TRBD1|14|TRBJ1-6|TRBV6-5
CASSPTGENSPLHF
TGTGCCAGCAGCCCTACAGGGGAAAATTCACCCCTCCACTTT
>.|.|14|TRBJ1-5|TRBV5-1
CASSKEGLNQPQHF
TGCGCCAGCTCGAAGGAGGGGCTAAATCAGCCCCAGCATTTT
>.|.|12|TRBJ2-5|TRBV30
CAWSSSRETQYF
TGTGCCTGGAGTTCTTCCCGAGAGACCCAGTACTTC
>.|.|17|TRBJ2-2|TRBV18
CASSRYRVGEVSGELFF
TGTGCCAGCTCACGCTACAGGGTAGGCGAGGTTTCCGGGGAGCTGTTTTTT